Listed here is a single T cell receptor (beta chain). CDR1 and CDR2 from the germline V gene are SQVTM and ANQGSEA. The CDR3 consists of 11 residues. Deletions cut 8 bases from V and 0 bases from J, with 5 bases between. Method: immunoSEQ multiplex PCR; TCRdb's copy keeps in-frame clones and lacks some. There are 320,000 or so clones in the sample; 88% occur only once, and over 4.5% lies in the top ten. The entry originates in a study of blood T cell repertoires in COVID-19. Study as a whole: Researchers got acute and convalescent COVID-19 samples from the United States, Italy and Spain.

The origin of this receptor is a man aged 25 to 45 who had recovered from COVID-19. Sequencing input: PBMCs or T cells enriched from blood (not recorded which). The rearrangement uses TRBV29-1 and TRBJ1-3; D call uncertain. The CDR3 DNA reads as TGCAGCCACAGCTCTGGAAACACCATATATTTT. Translated: CSHSSGNTIYF.